These T cell receptor beta chains were read from a single sample in a study of blood T cell repertoires in COVID-19. TCRdb's copy holds only in-frame clones and misses some; the assay was immunoSEQ multiplex PCR. There are some 140,000 clones in the sample; 70% to 90% occur only once, and 0.63% lies in the top ten. The sample consisted of peripheral blood. The receptors stem from a man between 60 and 75 years old with COVID-19, enrolled during active disease. The CDR3 runs from the conserved cysteine through the conserved F or W. Each record gives: D gene, J gene, V gene, clone size, CDR3 protein, CDR3 DNA. A D gene is named only where the DNA matches it firmly. Clone size is given for some rows only: seen once, a few or many times, or a class if the clone is expanded.

D gene: TRBD2
J gene: TRBJ2-3
V gene: TRBV9
clone size: NA
CDR3 protein: CASSRGTSQIASTDTQYF
CDR3 DNA: TGTGCCAGCAGCAGAGGGACTAGTCAGATTGCTAGCACAGATACGCAGTATTTT

D gene: NA
J gene: TRBJ1-1
V gene: TRBV3-1/TRBV3-2
clone size: NA
CDR3 protein: CATRGEDTEAFF
CDR3 DNA: TGTGCCACCCGGGGGGAGGACACTGAAGCTTTCTTT

D gene: TRBD2
J gene: TRBJ2-3
V gene: TRBV29-1
clone size: NA
CDR3 protein: CSVVKAGGEGAQYF
CDR3 DNA: TGCAGCGTTGTGAAGGCGGGGGGAGAAGGTGCGCAGTATTTT

D gene: NA
J gene: TRBJ1-1
V gene: TRBV19
clone size: NA
CDR3 protein: CASSSRGNTEAFF
CDR3 DNA: TGTGCCAGTAGTTCCCGCGGGAACACTGAAGCTTTCTTT

D gene: NA
J gene: TRBJ1-5
V gene: TRBV27
clone size: NA
CDR3 protein: CASSKLPQHF
CDR3 DNA: TGTGCCAGCAGTAAATTACCCCAGCATTTT

D gene: TRBD1
J gene: TRBJ1-1
V gene: TRBV6-2/TRBV6-3
clone size: NA
CDR3 protein: CASSYSSPGQASTFF
CDR3 DNA: TGTGCCAGCAGTTATTCGTCGCCAGGACAGGCCTCAACTTTCTTT

D gene: NA
J gene: TRBJ1-1
V gene: TRBV5-5
clone size: NA
CDR3 protein: CASRPLTATNTEAFF
CDR3 DNA: TGTGCCAGCAGACCGTTGACAGCGACTAACACTGAAGCTTTCTTT

D gene: NA
J gene: TRBJ2-7
V gene: TRBV6-2/TRBV6-3
clone size: NA
CDR3 protein: CASSYSKSSIAYEQYF
CDR3 DNA: TGTGCCAGCAGTTACTCGAAATCTAGCATCGCCTACGAGCAGTACTTC

D gene: TRBD2
J gene: TRBJ2-1
V gene: TRBV9
clone size: once
CDR3 protein: CASSEFSGRDYNEQFF
CDR3 DNA: TGTGCCAGCAGCGAGTTTAGCGGGAGAGATTACAATGAGCAGTTCTTC

D gene: TRBD1
J gene: TRBJ2-1
V gene: TRBV7-9
clone size: NA
CDR3 protein: CASSPRTGGLKVVNEQFF
CDR3 DNA: TGTGCCAGCAGCCCAAGGACAGGGGGCCTCAAGGTGGTAAATGAGCAGTTCTTC

D gene: TRBD1
J gene: TRBJ2-7
V gene: TRBV10-1
clone size: NA
CDR3 protein: CASRGDRAAYEQYF
CDR3 DNA: TGCGCCAGCAGAGGTGACAGGGCCGCCTACGAGCAGTACTTC

D gene: NA
J gene: TRBJ1-1
V gene: TRBV28
clone size: NA
CDR3 protein: CVSQTPGTEAFF
CDR3 DNA: TGTGTATCCCAAACGCCGGGCACTGAAGCTTTCTTT

D gene: TRBD1
J gene: TRBJ1-2
V gene: TRBV6-2/TRBV6-3
clone size: NA
CDR3 protein: CASSSPGQFYGYTF
CDR3 DNA: TGTGCCAGCAGTTCTCCGGGACAGTTTTATGGCTACACCTTC

D gene: TRBD1
J gene: TRBJ2-3
V gene: TRBV7-8
clone size: NA
CDR3 protein: CASSLRTGGSADTQYF
CDR3 DNA: TGTGCCAGCAGCTTAAGGACAGGGGGCTCGGCAGATACGCAGTATTTT

D gene: TRBD1
J gene: TRBJ2-2
V gene: TRBV7-3
clone size: once
CDR3 protein: CASSSKRPGQGENTGELFF
CDR3 DNA: TGTGCCAGCAGCTCCAAACGACCGGGACAGGGAGAGAACACCGGGGAGCTGTTTTTT

D gene: NA
J gene: TRBJ1-2
V gene: TRBV5-6
clone size: NA
CDR3 protein: CASSLQAVGNYADGYTF
CDR3 DNA: TGTGCCAGCAGCTTACAGGCGGTGGGGAACTATGCGGATGGCTACACCTTC

D gene: NA
J gene: TRBJ1-2
V gene: TRBV2
clone size: NA
CDR3 protein: CASSLTEKESYTF
CDR3 DNA: TGTGCCAGCAGCTTAACAGAGAAGGAAAGCTACACCTTC

D gene: TRBD1
J gene: TRBJ2-3
V gene: TRBV15
clone size: NA
CDR3 protein: CATRRTGQGRDSTDTQYF
CDR3 DNA: TGTGCCACCAGGAGGACCGGACAGGGGCGGGATAGCACAGATACGCAGTATTTT

D gene: TRBD1
J gene: TRBJ1-5
V gene: TRBV6-5
clone size: once
CDR3 protein: CASRQGAGQPQHF
CDR3 DNA: TGTGCCAGCAGACAGGGGGCAGGACAGCCCCAGCATTTT

D gene: NA
J gene: TRBJ1-1
V gene: TRBV9
clone size: few
CDR3 protein: CASSVGFGGGGNFEAFF
CDR3 DNA: TGTGCCAGCAGCGTAGGGTTTGGCGGGGGAGGGAACTTTGAAGCTTTCTTT

D gene: TRBD1
J gene: TRBJ1-1
V gene: TRBV7-3
clone size: NA
CDR3 protein: CASSRGTDHTEAFF
CDR3 DNA: TGTGCCAGCAGCCGGGGGACAGATCACACTGAAGCTTTCTTT

D gene: NA
J gene: TRBJ2-1
V gene: TRBV12-3/TRBV12-4
clone size: NA
CDR3 protein: CASSHSRGEQFF
CDR3 DNA: TGTGCCAGCAGCCACTCACGCGGTGAGCAGTTCTTC

D gene: NA
J gene: TRBJ2-3
V gene: TRBV10-3
clone size: few
CDR3 protein: CAIAGQGGTDTQYF
CDR3 DNA: TGTGCCATCGCGGGGCAGGGTGGAACAGATACGCAGTATTTT

D gene: NA
J gene: TRBJ1-1
V gene: TRBV7-9
clone size: few
CDR3 protein: CASSLAGGVNTEAFF
CDR3 DNA: TGTGCCAGCAGCTTAGCGGGAGGGGTGAACACTGAAGCTTTCTTT

D gene: TRBD1
J gene: TRBJ2-7
V gene: TRBV23-1
clone size: NA
CDR3 protein: CASSPRPGQGALEQYF
CDR3 DNA: TGCGCCAGCAGTCCGCGACCGGGACAGGGGGCTCTCGAGCAGTACTTC

D gene: TRBD1
J gene: TRBJ2-1
V gene: TRBV29-1
clone size: NA
CDR3 protein: CSVGVLGTVPEQFF
CDR3 DNA: TGCAGCGTTGGGGTGCTTGGGACAGTCCCTGAGCAGTTCTTC

D gene: NA
J gene: TRBJ1-5
V gene: TRBV19
clone size: NA
CDR3 protein: CASSIPAHRGQPQHF
CDR3 DNA: TGTGCCAGTAGTATTCCGGCACACCGAGGGCAGCCCCAGCATTTT

D gene: NA
J gene: TRBJ1-2
V gene: TRBV4-3
clone size: few
CDR3 protein: CASSQKPESSYGYTF
CDR3 DNA: TGCGCCAGCAGCCAAAAACCGGAGAGCAGTTATGGCTACACCTTC

D gene: TRBD1
J gene: TRBJ1-4
V gene: TRBV19
clone size: once
CDR3 protein: CASSGQGRTEKLFF
CDR3 DNA: TGTGCCAGTAGTGGACAGGGCCGAACCGAAAAACTGTTTTTT

D gene: NA
J gene: TRBJ2-1
V gene: TRBV19
clone size: NA
CDR3 protein: CASSAQNEQFF
CDR3 DNA: TGTGCCAGTAGTGCCCAGAATGAGCAGTTCTTC

D gene: NA
J gene: TRBJ1-1
V gene: TRBV6-6
clone size: NA
CDR3 protein: CASSYSPGVTEAFF
CDR3 DNA: TGTGCCAGCAGTTACTCGCCAGGGGTCACTGAAGCTTTCTTT

D gene: TRBD1
J gene: TRBJ1-2
V gene: TRBV14
clone size: few
CDR3 protein: CASSHRTGTANYGYTF
CDR3 DNA: TGTGCCAGCAGCCATCGAACCGGGACAGCTAACTATGGCTACACCTTC

D gene: TRBD2
J gene: TRBJ2-7
V gene: TRBV6-5
clone size: NA
CDR3 protein: CASSGTRGAYEQYF
CDR3 DNA: TGTGCCAGCAGCGGGACTAGGGGCGCCTACGAGCAGTACTTC

D gene: NA
J gene: TRBJ2-2
V gene: TRBV6-6
clone size: once
CDR3 protein: CASSPGQTTGELFF
CDR3 DNA: TGTGCCAGCAGTCCCGGACAGACGACCGGGGAGCTGTTTTTT

D gene: TRBD1
J gene: TRBJ1-2
V gene: TRBV6-4
clone size: once
CDR3 protein: CASSSGTGGLGYTF
CDR3 DNA: TGTGCCAGCAGTTCCGGGACAGGGGGCCTTGGCTACACCTTC

D gene: NA
J gene: TRBJ2-1
V gene: TRBV9
clone size: NA
CDR3 protein: CASSKTPGQGYNEQFF
CDR3 DNA: TGTGCCAGCAGCAAGACGCCGGGACAAGGATACAATGAGCAGTTCTTC

D gene: TRBD2
J gene: TRBJ2-5
V gene: TRBV7-9
clone size: once
CDR3 protein: CASSLLSGGAQETQYF
CDR3 DNA: TGTGCCAGCAGCTTACTTAGCGGGGGGGCCCAAGAGACCCAGTACTTC